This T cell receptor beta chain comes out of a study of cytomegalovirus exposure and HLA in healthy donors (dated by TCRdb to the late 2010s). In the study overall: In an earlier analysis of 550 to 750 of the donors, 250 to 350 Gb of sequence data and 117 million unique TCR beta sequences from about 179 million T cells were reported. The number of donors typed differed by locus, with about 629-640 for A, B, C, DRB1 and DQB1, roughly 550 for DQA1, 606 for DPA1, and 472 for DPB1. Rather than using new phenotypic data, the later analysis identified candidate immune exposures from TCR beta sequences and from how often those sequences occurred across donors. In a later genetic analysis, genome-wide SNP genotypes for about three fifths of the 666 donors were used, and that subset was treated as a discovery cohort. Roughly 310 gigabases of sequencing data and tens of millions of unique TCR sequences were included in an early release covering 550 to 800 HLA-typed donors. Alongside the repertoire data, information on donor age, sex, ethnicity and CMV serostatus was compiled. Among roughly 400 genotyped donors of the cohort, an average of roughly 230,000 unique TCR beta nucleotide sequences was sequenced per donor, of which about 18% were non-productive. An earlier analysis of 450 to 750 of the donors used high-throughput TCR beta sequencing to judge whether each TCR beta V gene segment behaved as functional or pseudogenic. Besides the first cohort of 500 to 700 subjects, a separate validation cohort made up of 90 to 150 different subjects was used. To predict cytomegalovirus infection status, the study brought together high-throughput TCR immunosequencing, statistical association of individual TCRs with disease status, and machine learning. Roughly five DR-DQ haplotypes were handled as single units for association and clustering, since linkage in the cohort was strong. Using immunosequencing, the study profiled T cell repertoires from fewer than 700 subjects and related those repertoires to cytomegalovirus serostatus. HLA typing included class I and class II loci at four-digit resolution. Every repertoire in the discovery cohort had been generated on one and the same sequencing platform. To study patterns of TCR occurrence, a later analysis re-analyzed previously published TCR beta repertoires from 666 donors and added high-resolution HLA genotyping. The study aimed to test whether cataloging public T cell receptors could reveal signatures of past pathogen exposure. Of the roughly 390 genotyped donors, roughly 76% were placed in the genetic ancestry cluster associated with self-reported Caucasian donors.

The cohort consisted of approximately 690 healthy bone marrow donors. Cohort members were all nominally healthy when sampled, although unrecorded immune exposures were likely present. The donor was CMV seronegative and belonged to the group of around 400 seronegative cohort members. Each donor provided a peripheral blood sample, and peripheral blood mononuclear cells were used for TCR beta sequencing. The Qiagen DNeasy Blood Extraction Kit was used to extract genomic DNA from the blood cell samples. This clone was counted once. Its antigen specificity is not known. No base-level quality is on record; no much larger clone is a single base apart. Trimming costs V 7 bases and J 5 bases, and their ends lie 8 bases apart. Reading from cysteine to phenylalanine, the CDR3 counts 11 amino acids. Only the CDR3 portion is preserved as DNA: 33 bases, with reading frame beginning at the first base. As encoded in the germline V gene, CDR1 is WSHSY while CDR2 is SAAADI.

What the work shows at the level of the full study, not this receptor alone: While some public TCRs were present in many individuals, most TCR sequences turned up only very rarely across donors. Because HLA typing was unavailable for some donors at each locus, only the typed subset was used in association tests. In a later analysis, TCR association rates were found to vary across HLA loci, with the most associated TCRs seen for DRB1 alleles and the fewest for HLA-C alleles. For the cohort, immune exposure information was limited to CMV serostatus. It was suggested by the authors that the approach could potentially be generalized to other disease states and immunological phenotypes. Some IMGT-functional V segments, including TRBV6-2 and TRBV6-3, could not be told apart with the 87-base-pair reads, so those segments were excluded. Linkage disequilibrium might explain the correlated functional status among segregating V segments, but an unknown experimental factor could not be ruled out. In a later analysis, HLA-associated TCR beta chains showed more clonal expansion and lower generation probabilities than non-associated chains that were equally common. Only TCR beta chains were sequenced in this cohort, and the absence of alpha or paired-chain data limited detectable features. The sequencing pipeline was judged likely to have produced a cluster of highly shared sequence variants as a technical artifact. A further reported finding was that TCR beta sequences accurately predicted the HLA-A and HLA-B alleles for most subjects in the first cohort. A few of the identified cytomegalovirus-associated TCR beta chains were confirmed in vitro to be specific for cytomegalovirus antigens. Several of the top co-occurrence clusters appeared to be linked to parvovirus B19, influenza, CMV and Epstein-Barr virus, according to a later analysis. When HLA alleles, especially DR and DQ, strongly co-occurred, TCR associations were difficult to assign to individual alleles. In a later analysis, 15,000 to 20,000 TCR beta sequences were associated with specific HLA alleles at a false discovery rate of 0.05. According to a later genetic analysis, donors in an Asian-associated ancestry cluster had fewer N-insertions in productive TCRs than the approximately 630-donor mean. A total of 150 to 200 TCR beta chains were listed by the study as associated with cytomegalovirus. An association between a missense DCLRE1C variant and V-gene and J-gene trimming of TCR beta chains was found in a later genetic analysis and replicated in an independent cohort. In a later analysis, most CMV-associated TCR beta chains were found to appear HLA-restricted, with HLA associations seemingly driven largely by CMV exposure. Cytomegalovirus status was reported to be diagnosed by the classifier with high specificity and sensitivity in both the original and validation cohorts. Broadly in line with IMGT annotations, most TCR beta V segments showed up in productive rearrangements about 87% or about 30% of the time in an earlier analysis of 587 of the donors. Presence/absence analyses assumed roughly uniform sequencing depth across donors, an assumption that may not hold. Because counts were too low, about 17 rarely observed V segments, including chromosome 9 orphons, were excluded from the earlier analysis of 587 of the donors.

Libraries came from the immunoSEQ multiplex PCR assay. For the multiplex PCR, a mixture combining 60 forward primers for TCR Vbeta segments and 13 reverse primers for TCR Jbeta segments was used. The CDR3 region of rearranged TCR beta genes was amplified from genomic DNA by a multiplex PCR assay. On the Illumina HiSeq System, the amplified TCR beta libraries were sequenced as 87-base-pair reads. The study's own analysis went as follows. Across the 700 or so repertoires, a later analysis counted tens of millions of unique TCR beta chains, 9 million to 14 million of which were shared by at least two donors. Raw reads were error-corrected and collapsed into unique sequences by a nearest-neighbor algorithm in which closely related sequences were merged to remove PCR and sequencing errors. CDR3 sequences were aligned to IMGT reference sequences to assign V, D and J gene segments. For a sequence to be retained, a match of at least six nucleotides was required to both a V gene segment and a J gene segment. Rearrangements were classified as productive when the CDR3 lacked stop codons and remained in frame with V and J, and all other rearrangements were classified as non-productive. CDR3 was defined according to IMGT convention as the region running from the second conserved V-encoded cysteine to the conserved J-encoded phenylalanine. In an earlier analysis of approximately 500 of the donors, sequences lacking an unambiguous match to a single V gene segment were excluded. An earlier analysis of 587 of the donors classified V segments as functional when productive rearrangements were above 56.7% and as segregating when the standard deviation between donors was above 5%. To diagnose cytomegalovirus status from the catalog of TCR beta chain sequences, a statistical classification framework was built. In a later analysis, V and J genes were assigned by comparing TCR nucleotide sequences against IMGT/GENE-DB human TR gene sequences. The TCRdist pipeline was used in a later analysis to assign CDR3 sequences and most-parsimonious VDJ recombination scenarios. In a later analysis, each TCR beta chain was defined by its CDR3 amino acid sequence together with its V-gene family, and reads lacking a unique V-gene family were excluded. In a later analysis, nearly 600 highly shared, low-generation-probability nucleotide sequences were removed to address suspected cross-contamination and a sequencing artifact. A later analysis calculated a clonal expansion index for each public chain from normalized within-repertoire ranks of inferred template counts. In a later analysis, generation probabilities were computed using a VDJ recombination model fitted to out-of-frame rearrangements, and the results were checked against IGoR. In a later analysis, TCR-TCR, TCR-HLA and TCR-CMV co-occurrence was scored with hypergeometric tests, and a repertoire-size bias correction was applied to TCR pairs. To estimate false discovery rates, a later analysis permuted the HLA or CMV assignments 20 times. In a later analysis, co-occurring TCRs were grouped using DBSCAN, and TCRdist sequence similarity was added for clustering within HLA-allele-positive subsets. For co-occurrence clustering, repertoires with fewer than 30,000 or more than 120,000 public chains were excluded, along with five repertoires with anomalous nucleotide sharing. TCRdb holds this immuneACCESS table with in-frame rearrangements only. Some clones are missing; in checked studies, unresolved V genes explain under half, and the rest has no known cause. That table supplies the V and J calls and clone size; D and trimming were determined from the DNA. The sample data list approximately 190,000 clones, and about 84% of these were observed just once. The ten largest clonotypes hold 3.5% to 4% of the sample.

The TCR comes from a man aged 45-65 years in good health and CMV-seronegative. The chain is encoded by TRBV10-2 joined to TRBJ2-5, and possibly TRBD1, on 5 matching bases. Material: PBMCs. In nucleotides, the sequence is TGCGCCAGCATGAAGGGGGAGACCCAGTACTTC. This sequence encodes CASMKGETQYF.